Below are 29 T cell receptor beta chains sequenced from a single sample in a study of OX40 agonist ivuxolimab in advanced cancers. Profiled with immunoSEQ multiplex PCR; TCRdb holds only in-frame clones, not every one. The sample records 30,000 to 35,000 clones, about 84% being singletons. Material: CD4+ or CD8+ T cells sorted from blood, obtained in a trial of the OX40 agonist ivuxolimab. These TCRs come from an adult with an advanced solid tumor such as melanoma, head and neck, liver or kidney cancer.

This chain links TRBV21-1 with TRBJ1-2; no DNA check was done on the table's D call, TRBD1. TRBV21-1 is labeled a pseudogene. The CDR3 has 13 amino acids. The DNA of the CDR3 is TGTGCCAGCAGCAGACGACAGGTTCTAGGCTACACCTTC. It specifies CASSRRQVLGYTF.

The chain has TRBV4-1 and TRBJ2-1, with D possibly being TRBD2 (6 bases). V was clipped by 1 base and J by 3 bases, with 10 bases between them. The CDR3 length is 15 residues. Per the germline V gene, CDR1 is MGHRA and CDR2 is YSYEKL. This chain's CDR3 is CASSQGGLGYNEQFF. Written as DNA, the CDR3 is TGCGCCAGCAGCCAAGGGGGACTTGGCTACAATGAGCAGTTCTTC.

The chain combines TRBV27 with TRBJ1-2; 9 bases agree with TRBD1. V was pared by 2 bases and J by 4 bases, with 5 bases of the junction left unmatched. Per germline, CDR1 MNHEY and CDR2 SMNVEV (reference sequence). The CDR3 consists of 15 residues. CDR3 residues: CASSLGTGTAYGYTF. The DNA for the CDR3 is TGTGCCAGCAGTTTAGGGACAGGGACGGCCTATGGCTACACCTTC.

J is TRBJ1-5 and V is TRBV7-8; D is possibly TRBD1 (6 bases). V was clipped by 5 bases and J by 2 bases, with 13 bases between them. CDR1 is SGHVS and CDR2 is FQNEAQ in the germline V gene. The CDR3 is 15 residues long. The CDR3 DNA follows: TGTGCCAGCAGCCAGGGGAGGGATGGCAATCAGCCCCAGCATTTT. It specifies CASSQGRDGNQPQHF.

This clone is a singleton in its sample. The chain joins TRBV9 to TRBJ2-2, with D possibly being TRBD1 (6 bases). The CDR3 sequence is 12 residues long. The ends were cut back, 4 bases at V and 8 bases at J, with 9 bases in the middle. Germline CDR1 SGDLS, CDR2 YYNGEE. In nucleotides, the CDR3 is TGTGCCAGCAGCTCAGGGGTAGGGGAGCTGTTTTTT. Translation gives CASSSGVGELFF.

The chain recombines TRBV4-3 with TRBJ1-1; D remains ambiguous. Germline CDR1 reads LGHNA; CDR2 reads YSLEER. V lost 3 bases, J lost 3 bases, and 8 bases lay in between. CDR3 length: 13 residues. CDR3 bases: TGCGCCAGCAGCCACCGGTCGTACACTGAAGCTTTCTTT. Protein sequence: CASSHRSYTEAFF.

The gene calls are TRBV7-6 and TRBJ2-1; D not resolved. CDR3 length: 17 residues. The V end lost 4 bases, the J end lost 0 bases, and 16 bases lay between the germline ends. In germline, CDR1 is SGHVS, CDR2 FNYEAQ. CDR3 region: CASSSDTLWGSYNEQFF. CDR3 in DNA: TGTGCCAGCAGCTCCGATACCCTTTGGGGCTCCTACAATGAGCAGTTCTTC.

V and J are TRBV2 and TRBJ2-7, with 10 bases identical to TRBD1. Trimming took 7 bases from V and 0 from J; bases not matched to a gene: 3. The CDR3 totals 14 residues. Germline loops: CDR1 SNHLY, CDR2 FYNNEI. The DNA for the CDR3 is TGTGCCAGCACCTGGACAGGGGGCTCCTACGAGCAGTACTTC. The encoded protein is CASTWTGGSYEQYF.

The CDR3, as DNA: TGTGCCAGCAGCCGTCCGTCCGGGGAGCTGTTTTTT. Amino acids: CASSRPSGELFF. The V and J genes are TRBV14 and TRBJ2-2; D not certain. Germline CDR1 reads SGHDN; CDR2 reads FVKESK. The CDR3 is made up of 12 amino acids. Trimming removed 4 bases from V and 6 bases from J, with 6 bases in between.

This sequence joins TRBV27 and TRBJ1-5; 8 nucleotides match TRBD1. The CDR3 is made up of 16 amino acids. J was trimmed by 5 bases and V by 4 bases; bases with no gene match: 10. Germline CDR1 MNHEY, CDR2 SMNVEV (reference sequence). The CDR3 spells CASSSTSDRVYQPQHF. In DNA form, the CDR3 reads TGTGCCAGCAGTTCCACCTCGGACAGGGTATATCAGCCCCAGCATTTT.

CDR3 region: CASSVASGGRRNEQFF. The CDR3 DNA is TGTGCCAGCAGCGTTGCATCAGGGGGCCGGCGGAATGAGCAGTTCTTC. This chain joins TRBV13 and TRBJ2-1, with 8 bases lining up with TRBD1. The germline V gene has CDR1 PRHDT and CDR2 FYEKMQ (reference sequence). V gave up 5 bases and J gave up 7 bases; unmatched junction bases: 13. The CDR3 covers 16 residues. Filled out from reference TRBV13 and TRBJ2-1, the complete variable domain reads AAGVIQSPRHLIKEKRETATLKCYPIPRHDTVYWYQQGPGQDPQFLISFYEKMQSDKGSIPDRFSAQQFSDYHSELNMSSLELGDSALYFCASSVASGGRRNEQFFGPGTRLTVL.

The chain employs TRBV27 and TRBJ2-1, with 8 bases that match TRBD2. The CDR3 contains 16 residues. CDR1 MNHEY and CDR2 SMNVEV come from the germline V gene (reference sequence). V shed 0 bases, J shed 4 bases, and the junction held 5 bases outside the gene matches. The CDR3 coding sequence is TGTGCCAGCAGTTTATCGGCGGGAGGTAGATACAATGAGCAGTTCTTC. Protein: CASSLSAGGRYNEQFF.

The chain links TRBV14 to TRBJ2-1; no reliable D call. This CDR3 contains 16 residues. In germline, CDR1 is SGHDN, CDR2 FVKESK. The V gene lost 3 bases and the J gene lost 0 bases, with 12 bases spanning the gap. The CDR3 region is CASSHTYLSSYNEQFF. The CDR3 bases are TGTGCCAGCAGCCATACATATCTGAGCTCCTACAATGAGCAGTTCTTC.

This chain connects TRBV30 to TRBJ2-7; 8 positions agree with TRBD2. The CDR3 spans 16 residues. Germline V gene sequence: CDR1 GTSNPN, CDR2 SVGIG (reference sequence). Trimming cost V 0 bases and J 1 base; bases outside gene matches: 8. This chain's CDR3 is CAWSVGSGVLSYEQYF. DNA for the CDR3: TGTGCCTGGAGTGTAGGTAGCGGGGTTCTATCCTACGAGCAGTACTTC.

This chain uses TRBV28 with TRBJ2-5; TRBD1 or TRBD2 may be the D gene (6 bases each). Trimming took off 9 bases at V and 0 bases at J, with 14 bases between the two ends. The length of the CDR3 is 14 residues. Germline-derived CDR1 and CDR2 are MDHEN and SYDVKM. CDR3 in amino acids: CASGGGPYQETQYF. The CDR3 DNA reads TGTGCCAGTGGTGGGGGGCCGTACCAAGAGACCCAGTACTTC.

V usage is TRBV4-3 and J usage is TRBJ2-7; 7 nucleotides align to TRBD1. Germline V CDR1 and CDR2: LGHNA, YSLEER. Losses at the gene ends were 0 bases for V and 6 bases for J; bases not matched to a gene: 2. The length of the CDR3 is 13 residues. The DNA of the CDR3 is TGCGCCAGCAGCCAAGACCGACAGGGCGAGCAGTACTTC. It specifies CASSQDRQGEQYF.

This chain uses TRBV5-1 with TRBJ1-1; D not resolved. CDR3 size: 16 residues. Germline V lookup: CDR1 SGHRS, CDR2 YFSETQ. Trimming took 0 bases from V and 1 from J, leaving 13 bases between them. The CDR3 here is CASSLAAGRWNTEAFF. In DNA form, the CDR3 reads TGCGCCAGCAGCTTGGCCGCCGGTCGATGGAACACTGAAGCTTTCTTT. Drawing the rest from reference TRBV5-1 and TRBJ1-1, the complete variable domain is KAGVTQTPRYLIKTRGQQVTLSCSPISGHRSVSWYQQTPGQGLQFLFEYFSETQRNKGNFPGRFSGRQFSNSRSEMNVSTLELGDSALYLCASSLAAGRWNTEAFFGQGTRLTVV.

V usage is TRBV5-1 and J usage is TRBJ2-7, with 7 bases that match TRBD1. V dropped 4 bases and J dropped 4; count of bases not matched to a gene: 5. Germline-derived CDR1 and CDR2 are SGHRS and YFSETQ. The CDR3 sequence is 13 residues long. The CDR3 DNA reads as TGCGCCAGCAGCACCGACAGGGCTTACGAGCAGTACTTC. This gives the protein CASSTDRAYEQYF.

The V call is TRBV30, the J call TRBJ1-4; 11 nucleotides line up with TRBD1. The germline V gene has CDR1 GTSNPN and CDR2 SVGIG (reference sequence). V shed 3 bases and J 7 bases; nucleotides not matched to a gene: 4. The CDR3 spans 14 residues. The CDR3 reads CAWRIGTGGEKLFF. In DNA, the CDR3 is TGTGCCTGGAGGATCGGGACAGGGGGTGAAAAACTGTTTTTT.

The rearrangement joins TRBV9 to TRBJ2-7; TRBD1 is a possible D gene (5 bases). The CDR3 spans 13 residues. CDR1 and CDR2 (germline): SGDLS, YYNGEE. Between the trimmed V and J ends, which lost 4 bases and 4 bases, there was a span of 12 bases. Written as DNA, the CDR3 is TGTGCCAGCAGCACCACCCCAGGGTACGAGCAGTACTTC. Amino acids: CASSTTPGYEQYF.

This chain links TRBV7-9 with TRBJ2-7, with D perhaps TRBD1 (6 bases). The germline V gene has CDR1 SEHNR and CDR2 FQNEAQ (reference sequence). Trimming pared 4 bases from V and 0 bases from J, leaving 16 bases between. The CDR3 is 16 residues long. In nucleotides, the CDR3 is TGTGCCAGCAGCTCGCAAACAGGGCTCCTCTCCTACGAGCAGTACTTC. This encodes CASSSQTGLLSYEQYF.

This clone was picked up a small number of times. The rearrangement links TRBV7-9 to TRBJ2-3; possibly TRBD1 for D (6 bases). The germline gives CDR1 SEHNR, CDR2 FQNEAQ (reference sequence). The CDR3 spans 15 residues. With 5 bases removed from V and 2 bases from J, the gap between germline ends came to 14 bases. Here the CDR3 reads CASSPQDRVTDTQYF. The DNA for the CDR3 is TGTGCCAGCAGCCCTCAGGACAGAGTCACAGATACGCAGTATTTT. The full variable domain, in which reference TRBV7-9 and TRBJ2-3 provide the parts outside the CDR3, is DTGVSQNPRHKITKRGQNVTFRCDPISEHNRLYWYRQTLGQGPEFLTYFQNEAQLEKSRLLSDRFSAERPKGSFSTLEIQRTEQGDSAMYLCASSPQDRVTDTQYFGPGTRLTVL.

Note on this clone: An end of the junction differs from the germline gene, which may be a read error. This chain joins TRBV7-7 and TRBJ2-7, with 7 positions matching TRBD1. CDR1 is SSHAT, CDR2 FNYEAQ, per germline (reference sequence). This CDR3 comprises 15 residues. CDR3 coding DNA: TGTGCTAGCAGCCCACAGGGGCTCCTAGGCGACGAGCAGTACTTC. The encoded protein is CASSPQGLLGDEQYF. The entire variable domain, with the rest obtained from reference TRBV7-7 and TRBJ2-7, is as follows: GAGVSQSPRYKVTKRGQDVTLRCDPISSHATLYWYQQALGQGPEFLTYFNYEAQPDKSGLPSDRFSAERPEGSISTLTIQRTEQRDSAMYRCASSPQGLLGDEQYFGPGTRLTVT.

The V call is TRBV4-1, the J call TRBJ2-5, with a weak D call TRBD2 (6 bases). Germline V CDR1 and CDR2: MGHRA, YSYEKL. Deletions cut 4 bases from V and 4 bases from J, with 13 bases between. CDR3 length equals 14 residues. The CDR3, as DNA: TGCGCCAGCAGCCCCCCCGCGGGGAGAGAGACCCAGTACTTC. It encodes CASSPPAGRETQYF.

J is TRBJ1-1 and V is TRBV27, with D maybe TRBD1 (5 bases). V was shortened by 3 bases and J by 1 base, with 9 bases between the two germline ends. Looked up from germline, CDR1 is MNHEY and CDR2 is SMNVEV (reference sequence). The CDR3 is made up of 14 amino acids. Here the CDR3 DNA reads TGTGCCAGCAGTTTCTTAGGACAGAACACTGAAGCTTTCTTT. It codes for CASSFLGQNTEAFF.

J is TRBJ2-5 and V is TRBV5-6; D is unclear. The CDR3 runs 13 residues. V was shortened by 1 base and J by 2 bases, with 6 bases between the two germline ends. Germline V gene sequence: CDR1 SGHDT, CDR2 YYEEEE. The DNA of the CDR3 is TGTGCCAGCAGCTTGACACCTCAAGAGACCCAGTACTTC. Its protein product is CASSLTPQETQYF.

This chain uses TRBV6-4 with TRBJ1-1; D is perhaps TRBD1 (6 bases). V gave up 3 bases and J gave up 4 bases, with 9 bases separating them. The CDR3 has 13 residues. The germline gives CDR1 MRHNA, CDR2 SNTAGT. Written as DNA, the CDR3 is TGTGCCAGCAGTGAATCGGACAGCACTGAAGCTTTCTTT. Amino acid sequence: CASSESDSTEAFF.

The J gene is TRBJ2-1, the V gene TRBV27; TRBD1 aligns across 8 bases. V was pared by 6 bases and J by 6 bases, with 7 bases of the junction left unmatched. This CDR3 spans 14 amino acids. Germline CDR1 and CDR2: MNHEY and SMNVEV (reference sequence). CDR3 sequence: CASRYPGQGNEQFF. The CDR3 nucleotides are TGTGCCAGCAGATACCCTGGACAGGGCAATGAGCAGTTCTTC.

CDR3 bases: TGCGCCAGCAGCTCCAGGACTAGCGGGGGTTTTGAGACCCAGTACTTC. Translating gives CASSSRTSGGFETQYF. The rearrangement uses TRBV4-1 and TRBJ2-5; 13 positions agree with TRBD2. The CDR3 runs 16 residues. Germline V CDR1 and CDR2: MGHRA, YSYEKL. With 5 bases clipped from V and 5 bases from J, the junction kept 8 bases outside the gene matches.